The 26 T cell receptor beta chains below all came from one sample that was sequenced in a study of T cells expressing NK-cell markers. TCRdb reanalyzed the 5' RACE reads, giving one entry per CDR3 protein sequence and no DNA. The listing contains about 440,000 distinct CDR3 sequences. Sequencing used blood T cells: a sorted CD56 or NKG2C T cell subset, CD4+ or CD8+ T cells, or bulk PBMC T cells (not recorded which). Receptors originate from a woman between 18 and 69 years old in good health.

The chain joins TRBV12-3 or TRBV12-4 to TRBJ2-5; TCRdb reports TRBD1, a call that lacks DNA to check it against. There are 15 residues in the CDR3. CDR3 sequence reads: CASGPSDRNIRGLYF.

V and J are TRBV20-1 and TRBJ2-7. CDR3 length equals 12 residues. CDR1 is DFQATT and CDR2 is SNEGSKA in the germline V gene (reference sequence). The CDR3 region is CSADDLDYEQYF.

The V gene is TRBV6-5, the J gene TRBJ2-5; TCRdb's assignment of TRBD2 cannot be checked, as there is no DNA. Germline CDR1 MNHEY, CDR2 SVGAGI. The CDR3 is made up of 13 amino acids. CDR3 residues: CASSFDYAGTQYF.

The V call is TRBV3-1, the J call TRBJ2-7; TCRdb's D call of TRBD1 is untestable without DNA. This CDR3 is built from 14 residues. Looked up from germline, CDR1 is LGHDT and CDR2 is YNNKEL (reference sequence). CDR3 residues: CASSRRDRDYEQYF.

This chain links TRBV5-1 with TRBJ2-6. CDR3 length equals 17 residues. Germline V gives CDR1 SGHRS, CDR2 YFSETQ. The CDR3 protein is CASSSDRGRTGANVLTF.

CDR3 sequence reads: CASSLFDEAFF. This chain uses TRBV7-9 with TRBJ1-1. CDR1 SEHNR and CDR2 FQNEAQ come from the germline V gene (reference sequence). This CDR3 comprises 11 residues.

The genes are TRBV11-2 and TRBJ2-5; there is no DNA to check the TCRdb D call of TRBD2. This CDR3 has 16 amino acids. Germline loops: CDR1 SGHAT, CDR2 FQNNGV. CDR3: CASSLGRGETQETQYF.

This chain links TRBV7-6 with TRBJ1-1; TCRdb gives TRBD1 as the D gene, but with no DNA this cannot be confirmed. CDR1 is SGHVS and CDR2 is FNYEAQ in the germline V gene. This CDR3 is 16 amino acids long. CDR3 region: CASSLGGDRRNTEAFF. The whole variable domain, remainder taken from reference TRBV7-6 and TRBJ1-1, is GAGVSQSPRYKVTKRGQDVALRCDPISGHVSLYWYRQALGQGPEFLTYFNYEAQQDKSGLPNDRFSAERPEGSISTLTIQRTEQRDSAMYRCASSLGGDRRNTEAFFGQGTRLTVV.

The chain couples TRBV12-3 or TRBV12-4 to TRBJ2-1; TCRdb calls TRBD1, which cannot be checked without DNA. The CDR3 has 14 residues. The CDR3 sequence: CASSPSGVYNEQFF.

The chain is built from TRBV5-1 and TRBJ1-1; TCRdb designates TRBD1, a call that cannot be tested without DNA. CDR3 length equals 14 residues. CDR1 is SGHRS, CDR2 YFSETQ, per germline. CDR3 loop: CASSFGGTNTEAFF.

V gene TRBV21-1 combines with J gene TRBJ2-1. TRBV21-1 is a pseudogene locus. CDR3 length equals 16 residues. The CDR3 here is CASSKGIVPSYNEQFF.

The chain couples TRBV9 to TRBJ2-2; TCRdb reports TRBD1, a call that lacks DNA to check it against. Germline CDR1 SGDLS, CDR2 YYNGEE. CDR3 length: 16 amino acids. The CDR3 loop is CASSHPWAGPTGELFF.

This sequence joins TRBV29-1 and TRBJ2-4; TCRdb's D call, TRBD1, is unchecked because there is no DNA. The CDR3 totals 12 residues. The V gene's germline CDR1 is SQVTM and CDR2 ANQGSEA. CDR3 sequence: CSVASGGNIQYF.

The chain carries TRBV9 and TRBJ2-3. The CDR3 covers 15 residues. The germline V gene has CDR1 SGDLS and CDR2 YYNGEE. CDR3 in amino acids: CASSVQATSTDTQYF.

V usage is TRBV5-1 and J usage is TRBJ1-3; the TRBD1 assignment by TCRdb is unverifiable without DNA. CDR3 length: 13 residues. Looked up from germline, CDR1 is SGHRS and CDR2 is YFSETQ. CDR3 protein: CASSGTSGNTIYF. Full variable domain (outside the CDR3, taken from reference TRBV5-1 and TRBJ1-3): KAGVTQTPRYLIKTRGQQVTLSCSPISGHRSVSWYQQTPGQGLQFLFEYFSETQRNKGNFPGRFSGRQFSNSRSEMNVSTLELGDSALYLCASSGTSGNTIYFGEGSWLTVV.

The rearrangement links TRBV23-1 to TRBJ1-1. TRBV23-1 is an ORF, and what it does is uncertain. This CDR3 region has 11 residues. The CDR3 sequence: CASSPTIKAFF.

V and J are TRBV5-1 and TRBJ2-5; no DNA is available, so the TRBD1 call from TCRdb remains unchecked. Germline CDR1 and CDR2: SGHRS and YFSETQ. The length of the CDR3 is 14 residues. CDR3: CASSLDLGGETQYF.

The CDR3 here is CASSYQPRGTKHEQYF. The chain has TRBV6-5 and TRBJ2-7; without DNA, the TCRdb call of TRBD1 cannot be checked. The CDR3 consists of 16 residues. The germline gives CDR1 MNHEY, CDR2 SVGAGI.

CDR3 loop: CASSVRRSTDTQYF. The rearrangement uses TRBV9 and TRBJ2-3. This CDR3 contains 14 residues. Germline-derived CDR1 and CDR2 are SGDLS and YYNGEE.

The V gene is TRBV20-1, the J gene TRBJ2-3; no DNA is available, so the TRBD2 call from TCRdb remains unchecked. CDR1 and CDR2 (germline): DFQATT, SNEGSKA (reference sequence). This CDR3 spans 17 amino acids. The CDR3 sequence is CSARPGLAGKLTDTQYF.

This rearrangement joins TRBV5-1 to TRBJ2-5; the D call of TRBD2 rests on TCRdb alone, since no DNA is present to check it. The CDR3 spans 14 residues. The germline V gene has CDR1 SGHRS and CDR2 YFSETQ. CDR3: CASSLKLAGETQYF.

The chain recombines TRBV20-1 with TRBJ2-1; as DNA is missing, the TRBD2 call by TCRdb cannot be tested. There are 14 residues in the CDR3. Germline-derived CDR1 and CDR2 are DFQATT and SNEGSKA (reference sequence). The CDR3 loop is CSAQLAGGPVEQFF.

V and J are TRBV28 and TRBJ2-7; lacking DNA, the TRBD2 call made by TCRdb goes unchecked. The CDR3 runs 14 residues. Germline assignment: CDR1 MDHEN and CDR2 SYDVKM. The CDR3 loop reads CASTRAGPLREQYF.

This chain connects TRBV9 to TRBJ1-2; TCRdb proposes TRBD1, but this gene call is untestable without DNA. There are 15 residues in the CDR3. From germline, CDR1 is SGDLS and CDR2 YYNGEE. CDR3 region: CASSGGAAFNYGYTF.

This chain uses TRBV12-3 or TRBV12-4 with TRBJ2-2. This CDR3 comprises 13 residues. The CDR3 region is CASSASSTGELFF.

The rearrangement uses TRBV6-2 or TRBV6-3 and TRBJ1-2; TCRdb designates TRBD1, a call that cannot be tested without DNA. CDR1 is MNHEY, CDR2 SVGEGT, per germline. The CDR3 totals 14 residues. The CDR3 loop is CASSFHRQGDGYTF.